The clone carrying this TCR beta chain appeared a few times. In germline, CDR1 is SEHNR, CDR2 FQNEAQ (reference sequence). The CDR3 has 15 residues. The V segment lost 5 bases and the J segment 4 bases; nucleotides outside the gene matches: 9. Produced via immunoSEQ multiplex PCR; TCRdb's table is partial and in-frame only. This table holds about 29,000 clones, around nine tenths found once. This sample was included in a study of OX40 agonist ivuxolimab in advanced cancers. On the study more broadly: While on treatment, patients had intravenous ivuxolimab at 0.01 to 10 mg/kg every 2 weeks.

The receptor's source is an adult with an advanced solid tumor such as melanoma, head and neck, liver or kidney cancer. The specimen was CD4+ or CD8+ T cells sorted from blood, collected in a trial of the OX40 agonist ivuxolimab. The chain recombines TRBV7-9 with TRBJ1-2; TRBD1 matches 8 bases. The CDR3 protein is CASSPPTGALYGYTF. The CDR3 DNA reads TGTGCCAGCAGCCCCCCGACAGGGGCCCTCTATGGCTACACCTTC.